This entry concerns a single T cell receptor beta chain. Trimming at V came to 5 bases and at J to 5 bases, leaving 7 bases not matched to a gene. The CDR3 runs to 15 residues. The germline CDR1 and CDR2 sequences are SGHVS and FNYEAQ. Only in-frame clones appear in the TCRdb table, and some are missing; sequencing was by immunoSEQ multiplex PCR. The sample includes about 1.5 million clones, 95% to 99% of them seen just once. This entry is derived from a study of shared clonotypes between healthy human individuals. The material sequenced was naive CD4+ T cells sorted from blood. As for subset: CD45RA+ positively selected. The TCR originated in a man aged 25 to 45 in good health. The genes are TRBV7-6 and TRBJ2-5, with 11 positions matching TRBD2. CDR3 in DNA: TGTGCCAGCAGCCCGACTAGCGGGATTCGTGAGACCCAGTACTTC. This codes for CASSPTSGIRETQYF.